This T cell receptor beta chain was documented in a study of T-cell memory formation after mild COVID-19. Whole-study context: TCR clusters showed largely donor specificity.

CDR3 length: 15 residues. Germline V lookup: CDR1 MNHEY, CDR2 SMNVEV (reference sequence). The junction had 5 bases not matched to a gene; V was cut back by 3 bases and J by 1 base. This clonotype was detected many times. Antigen specificity is unknown. TCRdb ran MiXCR on the 5' RACE reads and lists one entry per CDR3 protein. The profile covers approximately 28,000 distinct CDR3 sequences, with 12% appearing a single time and roughly 15% taken by the ten largest. General study findings and limits: That cross-reactive memory joined was suggested by some responding clones appearing in pre-infection memory.

The sequencing input was PBMCs or a T cell subset sorted from them (not recorded which). The V gene is TRBV27, the J gene TRBJ2-5, with 7 bases aligning to TRBD2. The clonotype comes from an adult woman who had mild COVID-19 (a few samples of this study predate the infection). Cell type and time point are not known. Here the CDR3 reads CASSFGGTIQETQYF. CDR3 DNA sequence: TGTGCCAGCAGTTTCGGGGGGACTATCCAAGAGACCCAGTACTTC.